The present entry profiles one TCR beta chain with its context. Its cognate antigen is unknown. CDR3 length equals 15 residues. With 1 base removed from V and 4 bases from J, the gap between germline ends came to 10 bases. CDR1 is LNHNV and CDR2 is YYDKDF in the germline V gene (reference sequence). The sample belongs to a study of blood T cells in healthy people across ages. Regarding the study as a whole: A greater number of naive CD4+ cells and higher diversity distinguished long-lived donors from aged donors.

Each sample used at least 6 million PBMCs. With a J-beta primer mix and a sample-barcoded 5' primer, a second PCR ran 7 to 11 cycles. Every sample produced at least 2.5 million CDR3-containing paired-end reads. TCRdb recomputed calls from the 5' RACE reads with MiXCR, one row per CDR3 protein. The sample includes more than 900,000 distinct CDR3 sequences, 25% to 30% of them seen just once. These data were likewise used in another study, on T cells of mothers and their children. That study adds: With the M1S primer of the second PCR, sample barcodes and 2-4 random nucleotides were added.

The sequence derives from a woman aged 40 to 50 in good health. The gene calls are TRBV15 and TRBJ1-4; no definite D call. Sequenced material: blood. The CDR3 loop is CATSRVHTVNEKLFF. The CDR3 nucleotides read TGTGCCACCAGCAGAGTCCACACCGTTAATGAAAAACTGTTTTTT.